These 17 T cell receptor beta chains came from one sample sequenced in a study of blood T cell repertoires in COVID-19. Clones were read by immunoSEQ multiplex PCR, and TCRdb kept only the in-frame ones, dropping some. The table includes about 120,000 clones, 81% detected once. Sample: peripheral blood. The origin of the receptors is a man aged 45 to 65 with acute or convalescent COVID-19.

This chain joins TRBV19 and TRBJ1-5; D might be TRBD1 (5 bases). Looked up from germline, CDR1 is LNHDA and CDR2 is SQIVND (reference sequence). The CDR3 contains 15 residues. The germline V and J ends were trimmed by 5 bases and 0 bases, with 11 bases remaining between them. The CDR3 region is CASSPDSFSNQPQHF. The DNA for the CDR3 is TGTGCCAGTAGTCCCGACAGTTTTAGCAATCAGCCCCAGCATTTT.

CDR3 amino acids: CASSPGGPGQYV. CDR3 sequence (DNA): TGTGCCAGCAGCCCCGGGGGGCCGGGGCAGTACGTC. The chain employs TRBV2 and TRBJ2-7; tentatively, D is TRBD2 (7 bases). V dropped 6 bases and J dropped 9 bases, with 15 bases sitting between them. Per the germline V gene, CDR1 is SNHLY and CDR2 is FYNNEI. The CDR3 runs to 12 residues.

The chain has TRBV6-5 and TRBJ1-1, with D possibly TRBD1 on 5 matching bases. V dropped 0 bases and J dropped 10 bases, with 18 bases sitting between them. The CDR3 is 15 residues long. Germline CDR1 is MNHEY and CDR2 is SVGAGI. CDR3 loop: CASSYSIRQGPGAFF. The DNA for the CDR3 is TGTGCCAGCAGTTACTCGATCCGGCAGGGTCCGGGAGCTTTCTTT.

This chain joins TRBV7-8 and TRBJ1-5, with a weak D call TRBD1 (5 bases). Germline CDR1 reads SGHVS; CDR2 reads FQNEAQ. Trimming removed 1 base from V and 3 bases from J, with 13 bases in between. The CDR3 length is 16 residues. CDR3 coding DNA: TGTGCCAGCAGCTTAGTCGTTAGGGGACTCAATCAGCCCCAGCATTTT. This translates into CASSLVVRGLNQPQHF. Supplemented by reference TRBV7-8 and TRBJ1-5, the full variable domain reads GAGVSQSPRYKVAKRGQDVALRCDPISGHVSLFWYQQALGQGPEFLTYFQNEAQLDKSGLPSDRFFAERPEGSVSTLKIQRTQQEDSAVYLCASSLVVRGLNQPQHFGDGTRLSIL.

This clone showed up just a few times. The chain uses TRBV5-1 and TRBJ1-4; TRBD1 matches 7 bases. Per germline, CDR1 SGHRS and CDR2 YFSETQ. This CDR3 is 16 amino acids long. Trimming cost V 0 bases and J 3 bases; bases outside gene matches: 5. The CDR3, as DNA: TGCGCCAGCAGCTTGGGTGGGACAGCTTCTAATGAAAAACTGTTTTTT. Residues: CASSLGGTASNEKLFF.

V and J are TRBV28 and TRBJ2-7; 10 bases fit TRBD1. The CDR3 contains 16 residues. Losses at the gene ends were 5 bases for V and 4 bases for J; bases not matched to a gene: 11. Germline loops: CDR1 MDHEN, CDR2 SYDVKM. The CDR3 coding sequence is TGTGCCAGCAGTATTCCGGGACAGGGGAATCCTTACGAGCAGTACTTC. It specifies CASSIPGQGNPYEQYF.

V and J are TRBV9 and TRBJ2-7, with 8 bases lining up with TRBD1. This CDR3 region has 15 residues. The ends lost 1 base at V and 6 bases at J; junction bases unmatched: 9. Germline CDR1 and CDR2: SGDLS and YYNGEE. The CDR3 nucleotides read TGTGCCAGCAGCGTATTCTGGACAGGGACGAGCGAGCAGTACTTC. It is translated as CASSVFWTGTSEQYF.

V gene TRBV5-8 combines with J gene TRBJ1-5, with D tentatively TRBD1 (6 bases). The V and J ends lost 3 bases and 0 bases respectively, with 10 bases between them. The CDR3 contains 15 residues. CDR1 and CDR2 from the germline V gene are SGHTS and YDEGEE. The CDR3 DNA sequence: TGTGCCAGCAGCTGGGGGACACTTAGCAATCAGCCCCAGCATTTT. Translated: CASSWGTLSNQPQHF. Using reference TRBV5-8 and TRBJ1-5 for the parts outside the CDR3, the full variable domain is EAGVTQSPTHLIKTRGQQATLRCSPISGHTSVYWYQQALGLGLQFLLWYDEGEERNRGNFPPRFSGRQFPNYSSELNVNALELEDSALYLCASSWGTLSNQPQHFGDGTRLSIL.

The gene calls are TRBV19 and TRBJ2-1; 9 nucleotides align to TRBD2. The CDR3 extends over 15 amino acids. Losses at the gene ends were 3 bases for V and 6 bases for J; bases not matched to a gene: 6. CDR1 LNHDA and CDR2 SQIVND come from the germline V gene (reference sequence). This CDR3 reads CASSIEAGGRNEQFF. The CDR3 region has the DNA TGTGCCAGTAGTATTGAGGCGGGGGGGCGCAATGAGCAGTTCTTC.

In its sample, this clone was seen once. CDR3 residues: CATKGHSSGNTIYF. Here the CDR3 DNA reads TGTGCCACCAAGGGACACAGCTCTGGAAACACCATATATTTT. The chain employs TRBV24-1 and TRBJ1-3, with D possibly matching TRBD1 (6 bases). Germline V CDR1 and CDR2: KGHDR, SFDVKD. Trimming stripped 8 bases from V and 0 bases from J, with 10 bases between. CDR3 size: 14 residues.

The chain recombines TRBV28 with TRBJ1-4; 8 bases agree with TRBD1. CDR1 and CDR2 from the germline V gene are MDHEN and SYDVKM. The CDR3 contains 15 residues. Trimming at V came to 0 bases and at J to 8 bases, leaving 5 bases not matched to a gene. For the CDR3, the DNA is TGTGCCAGCAGTTTATGGGGCAGGGGGCAAGAAAAACTGTTTTTT. Translation: CASSLWGRGQEKLFF.

The chain combines TRBV28 with TRBJ1-1; D perhaps matches TRBD1 (5 bases). The CDR3 length is 17 residues. The germline gives CDR1 MDHEN, CDR2 SYDVKM. The V end lost 4 bases, the J end lost 1 base, and 19 bases lay between the germline ends. CDR3 region: CASSSMGRGISNTEAFF. The CDR3 DNA is TGTGCCAGCAGTTCCATGGGAAGGGGAATTTCGAACACTGAAGCTTTCTTT.

This sequence joins TRBV30 and TRBJ1-1, with TRBD1 matching over 10 bases. J gave up 2 bases and V 2 bases, and 5 bases lay outside the gene matches. The CDR3 covers 15 residues. Germline V gene lookup returns CDR1 GTSNPN and CDR2 SVGIG (reference sequence). Here the CDR3 DNA reads TGTGCCTGGAGTTTGACAGGGGGCCCTAACACTGAAGCTTTCTTT. The encoded protein is CAWSLTGGPNTEAFF.

The V and J genes are TRBV7-2 and TRBJ2-7; D gene uncertain. The CDR3 runs 13 residues. Per germline, CDR1 SGHTA and CDR2 FQGNSA. Trimming cost V 3 bases and J 1 base, with 7 bases left between them. The CDR3 bases are TGTGCCAGCAGCTTGACAAATTCCTACGAGCAGTACTTC. The encoded protein is CASSLTNSYEQYF.

The chain joins TRBV4-1 to TRBJ1-1; D gene unclear. CDR3 length equals 11 residues. Germline loops: CDR1 MGHRA, CDR2 YSYEKL. V was cut by 4 bases and J by 6 bases, with 6 bases left in between. This CDR3 is CASSPGAEAFF. DNA for the CDR3: TGCGCCAGCAGCCCCGGAGCTGAAGCTTTCTTT.

This clone was picked up a small number of times. The chain carries TRBV11-2 and TRBJ1-1; possibly TRBD1 for D (6 bases). V was pared by 4 bases and J by 8 bases, with 11 bases between. CDR3 length: 12 amino acids. In germline, CDR1 is SGHAT, CDR2 FQNNGV. Here the CDR3 DNA reads TGTGCCAGCAGCTGGGGGCGGCAGGAAGCTTTCTTT. Its translation is CASSWGRQEAFF.

The table lists this clone with a few counts. The V gene is TRBV7-2, the J gene TRBJ2-6; 10 bases are shared with TRBD2. The CDR3 contains 16 residues. Germline values: CDR1 SGHTA, CDR2 FQGNSA. Trimming at V came to 2 bases and at J to 2 bases, leaving 0 bases not matched to a gene. CDR3 sequence: CASSLSGGAGANVLTF. The CDR3 nucleotides are TGTGCCAGCAGCTTAAGCGGGGGGGCTGGGGCCAACGTCCTGACTTTC.